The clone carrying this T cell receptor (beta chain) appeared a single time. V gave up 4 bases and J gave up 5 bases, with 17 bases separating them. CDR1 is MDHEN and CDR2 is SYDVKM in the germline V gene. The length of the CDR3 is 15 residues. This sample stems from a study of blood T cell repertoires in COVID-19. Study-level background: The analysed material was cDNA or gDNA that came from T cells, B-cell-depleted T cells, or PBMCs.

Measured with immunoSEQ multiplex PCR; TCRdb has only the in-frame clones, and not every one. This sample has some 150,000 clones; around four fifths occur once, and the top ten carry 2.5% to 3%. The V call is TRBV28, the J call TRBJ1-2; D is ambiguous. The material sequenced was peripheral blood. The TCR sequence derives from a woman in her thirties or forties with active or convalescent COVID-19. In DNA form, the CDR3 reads TGTGCCAGCAGTTCCCCTGCGCTCTCATCATATGGCTACACCTTC. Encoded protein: CASSSPALSSYGYTF.